The clone carrying this T cell receptor beta chain was seen many times. What it binds is unknown. This record comes from a study of prognosis after radiotherapy for stage I lung cancer. Study as a whole: The patient group included nobody who received concurrent therapy with stereotactic body radiotherapy. Study findings and constraints: Samples before stereotactic body radiation therapy had more unique TCR clones (median around 10,000 versus 6,900).

The germline V gene encodes CDR1 SGHNT and CDR2 YYREEE (reference sequence). The CDR3 has 14 amino acids. V gave up 0 bases and J gave up 1 base, with 7 bases separating them. There were around 6 milliliters of peripheral blood drawn at each of two time points. By two-round multiplex PCR, the TCR beta CDR3 was amplified from genomic DNA. Round one of PCR was performed, and it used primers specific to each TRBV and TRBJ gene. Second-round PCR relied on universal primers. TCRdb recomputed calls from the multiplex PCR reads with MiXCR, one row per CDR3 protein. Of around 13,000 distinct CDR3 sequences in the sample, 40% to 55% are singletons; the top ten hold around 40%.

This sample comprised PBMCs, obtained before or after stereotactic body radiation therapy (not recorded which). This TCR derives from a donor over 45 with non-small cell lung cancer. The rearrangement links TRBV5-4 to TRBJ1-2, with unresolved D. Here the CDR3 reads CASSLGLFNYGYTF. CDR3 nucleotide sequence: TGTGCCAGCAGCTTGGGTCTGTTTAACTATGGCTACACCTTC.